The rows below give T cell receptor beta chains drawn from one sample of a study of cytomegalovirus exposure and HLA in healthy donors. Profiling relied on immunoSEQ multiplex PCR, and the TCRdb table lists in-frame clones only, not all of them. The data show approximately 190,000 clones, roughly 82% seen once. Material: PBMCs. The receptors derive from a woman between 50 and 59 years old in good health and CMV-seropositive. Both conserved end residues are trimmed from each CDR3. The size field is filled for only some rows; it gives once, few, many or a size class.

size,J,V,CDR3
-,TRBJ2-5,TRBV25-1,ASSELPGQQETQY
-,TRBJ1-2,TRBV12-5,ASGLLAGPAIGGYT
-,TRBJ2-7,TRBV27,ASSLARDRGYEQY
-,TRBJ1-1,TRBV4-3,ASSLETGRMNTEAF
-,TRBJ2-5,TRBV7-8,ASSHRGRQETQY
-,TRBJ2-5,TRBV29-1,SVDGGQETQY
few,TRBJ1-5,TRBV6-5,ASRMGDWQPQH
-,TRBJ2-2,TRBV7-8,ASSARGEGTGELF
-,TRBJ2-5,TRBV29-1,SAVTRGPKETQY
-,TRBJ2-1,TRBV7-2,ASSQRGGGEQF
-,TRBJ2-5,TRBV30,AWTPGRGYQETQY
-,TRBJ2-4,TRBV6-5,ASSYGSGTKNIQY
-,TRBJ2-3,TRBV13,ASSPRLFGGAGDTQY
-,TRBJ2-7,TRBV11-2,ASSFGTGGADEQY
-,TRBJ1-2,TRBV20-1,SARPQGGYT
-,TRBJ2-7,TRBV6-5,ASSYSTGSEQY
-,TRBJ2-6,TRBV7-8,ASSLTGAGANVLT
-,TRBJ2-2,TRBV11-2,ASSLPQGASGELF
once,TRBJ2-1,TRBV2,ASSRNSGPYNEQF
once,TRBJ1-2,TRBV5-4,ASSQGAWGYT
-,TRBJ2-3,TRBV29-1,SVDALAIGDTQY
-,TRBJ1-6,TRBV11-2,ASSLAGGQGLSPLH
-,TRBJ1-2,TRBV19,ASSLPQVFYGYT
-,TRBJ2-5,TRBV29-1,SVAESVSVAQY
-,TRBJ1-3,TRBV18,ASSPGQGPGNTIY
-,TRBJ1-1,TRBV19,ASSIQGGTEAF
-,TRBJ2-7,TRBV11-3,ASSESSGDHYEQY